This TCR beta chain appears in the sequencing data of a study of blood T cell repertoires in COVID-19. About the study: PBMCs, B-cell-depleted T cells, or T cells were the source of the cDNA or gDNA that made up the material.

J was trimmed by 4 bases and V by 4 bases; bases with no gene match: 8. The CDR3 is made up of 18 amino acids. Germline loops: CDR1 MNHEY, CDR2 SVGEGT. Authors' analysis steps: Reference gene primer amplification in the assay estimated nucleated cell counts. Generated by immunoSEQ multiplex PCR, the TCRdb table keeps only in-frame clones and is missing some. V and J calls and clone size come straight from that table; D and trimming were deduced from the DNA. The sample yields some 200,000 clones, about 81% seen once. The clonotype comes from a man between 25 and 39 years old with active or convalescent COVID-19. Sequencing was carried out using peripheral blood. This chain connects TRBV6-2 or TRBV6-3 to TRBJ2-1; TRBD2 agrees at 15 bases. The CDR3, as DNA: TGTGCCAGCAGTTCGATCCGGACTAGCGGGGGGGAGTACAATGAGCAGTTCTTC. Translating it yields CASSSIRTSGGEYNEQFF.